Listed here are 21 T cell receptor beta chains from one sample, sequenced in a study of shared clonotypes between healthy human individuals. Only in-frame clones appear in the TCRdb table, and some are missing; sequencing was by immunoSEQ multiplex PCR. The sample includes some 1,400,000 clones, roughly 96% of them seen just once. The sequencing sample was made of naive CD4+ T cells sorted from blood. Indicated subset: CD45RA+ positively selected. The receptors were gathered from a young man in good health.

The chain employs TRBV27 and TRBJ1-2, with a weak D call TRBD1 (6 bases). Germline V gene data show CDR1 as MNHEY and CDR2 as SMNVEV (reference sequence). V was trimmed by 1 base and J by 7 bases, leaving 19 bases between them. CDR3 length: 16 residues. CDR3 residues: CASSLYQIAGAGGYTF. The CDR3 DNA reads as TGTGCCAGCAGTTTATACCAGATTGCAGGGGCCGGTGGCTACACCTTC.

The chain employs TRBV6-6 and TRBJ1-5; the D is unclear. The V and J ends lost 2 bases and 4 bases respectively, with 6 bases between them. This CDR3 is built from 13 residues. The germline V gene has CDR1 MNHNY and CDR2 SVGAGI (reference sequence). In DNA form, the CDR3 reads TGTGCCAGCAGTTACGACGGGAATCAGCCCCAGCATTTT. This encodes CASSYDGNQPQHF.

CDR3 region: CASIIRVAESYEQYF. The DNA for the CDR3 is TGTGCCAGCATTATCAGGGTAGCGGAATCCTACGAGCAGTACTTC. V gene TRBV6-4 combines with J gene TRBJ2-7; D might be TRBD2 (6 bases). This CDR3 spans 15 amino acids. V lost 7 bases and J 1 base, leaving 17 bases between the germline ends. In germline, CDR1 is MRHNA, CDR2 SNTAGT.

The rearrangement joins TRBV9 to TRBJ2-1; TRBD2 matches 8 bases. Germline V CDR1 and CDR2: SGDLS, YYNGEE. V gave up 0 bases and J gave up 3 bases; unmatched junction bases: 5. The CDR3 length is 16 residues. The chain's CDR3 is CASSVVPSGLYNEQFF. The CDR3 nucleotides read TGTGCCAGCAGCGTAGTTCCTAGCGGGCTCTACAATGAGCAGTTCTTC.

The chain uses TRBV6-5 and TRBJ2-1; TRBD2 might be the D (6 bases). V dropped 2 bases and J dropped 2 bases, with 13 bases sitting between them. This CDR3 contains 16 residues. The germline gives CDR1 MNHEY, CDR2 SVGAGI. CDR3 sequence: CASSYGLGGTYNEQFF. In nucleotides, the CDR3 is TGTGCCAGCAGTTACGGGTTGGGGGGAACCTACAATGAGCAGTTCTTC.

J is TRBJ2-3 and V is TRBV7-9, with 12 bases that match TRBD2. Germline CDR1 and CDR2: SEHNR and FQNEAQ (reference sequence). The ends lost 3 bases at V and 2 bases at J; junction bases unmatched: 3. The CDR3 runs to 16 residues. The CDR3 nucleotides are TGTGCCAGCAGCTTCGGACTAGCGGGACACACAGATACGCAGTATTTT. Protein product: CASSFGLAGHTDTQYF.

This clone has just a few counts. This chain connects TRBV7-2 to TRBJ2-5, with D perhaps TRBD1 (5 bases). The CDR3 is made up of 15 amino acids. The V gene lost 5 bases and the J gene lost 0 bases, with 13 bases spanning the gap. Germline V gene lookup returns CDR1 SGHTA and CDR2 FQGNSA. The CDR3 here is CASSRLGHHQETQYF. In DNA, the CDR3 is TGTGCCAGCAGCCGATTAGGACACCACCAAGAGACCCAGTACTTC.

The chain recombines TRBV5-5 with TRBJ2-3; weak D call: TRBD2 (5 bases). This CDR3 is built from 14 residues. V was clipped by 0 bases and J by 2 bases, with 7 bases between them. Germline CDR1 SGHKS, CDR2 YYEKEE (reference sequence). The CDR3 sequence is CASSLVAYTDTQYF. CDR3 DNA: TGTGCCAGCAGCTTGGTAGCGTACACAGATACGCAGTATTTT.

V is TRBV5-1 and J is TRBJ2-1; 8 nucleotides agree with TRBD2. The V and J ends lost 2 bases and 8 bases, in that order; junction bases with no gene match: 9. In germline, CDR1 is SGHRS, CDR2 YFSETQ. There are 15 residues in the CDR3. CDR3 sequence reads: CASSFDGLAGDEQFF. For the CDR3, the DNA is TGCGCCAGCAGCTTCGACGGACTAGCTGGGGATGAGCAGTTCTTC.

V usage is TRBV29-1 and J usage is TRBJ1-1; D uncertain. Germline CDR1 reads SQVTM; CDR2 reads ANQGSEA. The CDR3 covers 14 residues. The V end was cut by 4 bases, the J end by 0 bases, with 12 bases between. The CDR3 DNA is TGCAGCGTTGGAGTATCAGATATGAACACTGAAGCTTTCTTT. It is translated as CSVGVSDMNTEAFF.

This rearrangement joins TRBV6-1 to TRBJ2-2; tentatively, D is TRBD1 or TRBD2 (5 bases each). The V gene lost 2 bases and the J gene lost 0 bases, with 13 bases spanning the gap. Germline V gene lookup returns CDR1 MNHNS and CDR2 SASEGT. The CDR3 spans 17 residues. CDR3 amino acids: CASSEYFGTANTGELFF. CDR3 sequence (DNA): TGTGCCAGCAGTGAATATTTTGGGACGGCGAACACCGGGGAGCTGTTTTTT.

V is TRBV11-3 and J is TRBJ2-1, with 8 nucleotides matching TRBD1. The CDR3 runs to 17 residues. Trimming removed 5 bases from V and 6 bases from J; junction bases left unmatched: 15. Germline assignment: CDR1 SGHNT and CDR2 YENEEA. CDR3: CASSLTTGQGATNEQFF. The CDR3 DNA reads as TGTGCCAGCAGCCTAACGACCGGACAGGGTGCGACCAATGAGCAGTTCTTC.

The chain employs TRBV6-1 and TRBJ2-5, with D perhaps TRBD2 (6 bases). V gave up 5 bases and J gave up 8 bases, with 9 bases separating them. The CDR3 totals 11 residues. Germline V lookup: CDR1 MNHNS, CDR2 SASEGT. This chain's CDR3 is CASSSLATQYF. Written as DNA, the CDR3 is TGTGCCAGCAGTTCACTAGCAACCCAGTACTTC.

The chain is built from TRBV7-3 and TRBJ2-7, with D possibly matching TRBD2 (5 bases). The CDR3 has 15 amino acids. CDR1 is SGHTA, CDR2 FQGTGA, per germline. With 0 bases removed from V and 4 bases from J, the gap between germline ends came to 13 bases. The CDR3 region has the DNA TGTGCCAGCAGCTTAACGGCCGGACTTAGGTACGAGCAGTACTTC. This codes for CASSLTAGLRYEQYF.

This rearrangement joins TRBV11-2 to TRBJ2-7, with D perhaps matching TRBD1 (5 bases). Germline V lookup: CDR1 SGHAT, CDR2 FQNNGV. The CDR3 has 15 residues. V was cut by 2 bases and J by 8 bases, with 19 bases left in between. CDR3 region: CASSLWGTTSNQQYF. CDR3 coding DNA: TGTGCCAGCAGCTTATGGGGCACTACCTCAAATCAGCAGTACTTC.

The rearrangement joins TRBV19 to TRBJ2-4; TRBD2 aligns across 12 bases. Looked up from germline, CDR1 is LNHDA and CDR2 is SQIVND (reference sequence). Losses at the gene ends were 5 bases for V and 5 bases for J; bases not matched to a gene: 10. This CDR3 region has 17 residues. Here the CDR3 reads CASSLTSGGPPQNIQYF. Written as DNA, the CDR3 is TGTGCCAGTAGTCTTACTAGCGGGGGGCCTCCACAAAACATTCAGTACTTC.

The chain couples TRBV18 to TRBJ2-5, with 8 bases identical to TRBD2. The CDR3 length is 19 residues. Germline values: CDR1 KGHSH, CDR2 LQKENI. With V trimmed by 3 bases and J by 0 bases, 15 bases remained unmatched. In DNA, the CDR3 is TGTGCCAGCTCACCCCTCCCTAGAGGGCGGGAGGACCACCAAGAGACCCAGTACTTC. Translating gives CASSPLPRGREDHQETQYF.

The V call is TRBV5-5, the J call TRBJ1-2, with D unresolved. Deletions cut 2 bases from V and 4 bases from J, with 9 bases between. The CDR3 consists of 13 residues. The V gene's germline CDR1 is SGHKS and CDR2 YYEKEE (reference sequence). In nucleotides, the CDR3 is TGTGCCAGCAGCTTAGGAGGGCTCTATGGCTACACCTTC. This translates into CASSLGGLYGYTF. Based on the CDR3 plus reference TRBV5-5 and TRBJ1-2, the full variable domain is DAGVTQSPTHLIKTRGQQVTLRCSPISGHKSVSWYQQVLGQGPQFIFQYYEKEERGRGNFPDRFSARQFPNYSSELNVNALLLGDSALYLCASSLGGLYGYTFGSGTRLTVV.

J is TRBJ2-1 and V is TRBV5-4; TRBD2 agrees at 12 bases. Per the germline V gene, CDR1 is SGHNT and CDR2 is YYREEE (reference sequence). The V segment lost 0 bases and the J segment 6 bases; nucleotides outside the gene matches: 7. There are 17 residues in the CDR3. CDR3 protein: CASSLGLAGGPGNEQFF. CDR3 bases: TGTGCCAGCAGCTTGGGTCTAGCGGGAGGGCCCGGCAATGAGCAGTTCTTC.

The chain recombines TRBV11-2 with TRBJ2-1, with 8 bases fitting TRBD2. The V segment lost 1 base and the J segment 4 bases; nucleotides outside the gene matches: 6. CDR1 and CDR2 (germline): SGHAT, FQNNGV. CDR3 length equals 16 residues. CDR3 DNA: TGTGCCAGCAGCTTAGTAGCGGGAATACGATACAATGAGCAGTTCTTC. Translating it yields CASSLVAGIRYNEQFF.

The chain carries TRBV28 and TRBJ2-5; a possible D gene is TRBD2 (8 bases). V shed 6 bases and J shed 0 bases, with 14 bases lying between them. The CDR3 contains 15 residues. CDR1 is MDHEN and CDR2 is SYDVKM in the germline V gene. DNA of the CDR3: TGTGCCAGCAGGCGGGGGGACAGAGACCAAGAGACCCAGTACTTC. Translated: CASRRGDRDQETQYF.